These T cell receptor beta chains were read from a single sample in a study of identical twins. TCRdb re-called the 5' RACE reads through MiXCR, storing one row per CDR3 protein. In the table there are 200,000 or so distinct CDR3 sequences, 7.5% of which are singletons. These data were also filed under a second study, of yellow fever vaccine responses in identical twins.

The sample was memory (CD45RO+) T cells sorted from blood. Receptors originate from a woman between 18 and 30 years old in good health. CDR3s include the opening cysteine and the closing phenylalanine or tryptophan. Each record gives: V gene, clone size, CDR3 protein. Clone size is given for some rows only: seen once, a few or many times, or a class if the clone is expanded.

TRBV6-1 | NA | CASSADSSGANVLTF
TRBV9 | NA | CASSVEKDSGNSGNTIYF
TRBV20-1 | NA | CSAALISGNTIYF
TRBV6-5 | NA | CASSYQQGAWSDTQYF
TRBV7-9 | many | CASSLREGSEQYF
TRBV12-3/TRBV12-4 | NA | CASSPPVSDEQYF
TRBV6-5 | NA | CASQSPGSEQYF
TRBV5-1 | many | CASSVTGIHGYTF
TRBV27 | NA | CASSLRTSGHQETQYF
TRBV18 | few | CASSPEQGAGELFF
TRBV7-2 | few | CASSSRQGRLAEAFF
TRBV27 | NA | CASSAEGQADGNTIYF
TRBV7-9 | NA | CASSSLLNNEQFF
TRBV29-1 | many | CSVLPQQGNYGYTF
TRBV7-9 | NA | CASSSGTASSYEQYF
TRBV15 | many | CATSRGQANTGETQYF
TRBV4-3 | many | CASSQETSGGDYEQYF
TRBV11-2 | few | CASSLVDRLNTEAFF
TRBV28 | many | CASSRTGGFETQYF
TRBV4-3 | few | CASSQGKDSPAYEQYF
TRBV5-1 | many | CASSLETETQYF
TRBV20-1 | few | CSAKADTNYGYTF
TRBV7-3 | many | CASSLGGVAYNEQFF
TRBV7-2 | few | CASSLAGGQRSPLHF
TRBV12-3/TRBV12-4 | NA | CASSPEVAGSNEKLFF
TRBV10-1 | few | CASSEPGTSGRNEQFF
TRBV7-3 | NA | CASSWGAGNTIYF
TRBV10-3 | NA | CAISEFRAYEQYF
TRBV7-6 | few | CASSPRPAGSNTGELFF
TRBV7-8 | few | CASSIWTSITDTQYF
TRBV7-9 | NA | CASSTGTMKETQYF
TRBV7-8 | many | CASSYPVRTSGSRDEQFF
TRBV28 | NA | CASSVDRGSEQYF